This T cell receptor (beta chain) stems from a study of blood T cell repertoires in COVID-19. Study overall: There were acute and convalescent COVID-19 samples, and they came from the United States, Italy and Spain. Sample material is recorded as cDNA or gDNA derived from T cells, B-cell-depleted T cells, or PBMCs.

Original processing methods: Reference gene primer amplification in the assay estimated nucleated cell counts. TCRdb keeps only in-frame clones here, not all; method: immunoSEQ multiplex PCR. The DNA gave D and trimming, while V, J and clone size come from that table. The profile shows roughly 79,000 clones, about 91% of them singletons. Source material: peripheral blood. The receptor was derived from a woman aged 45 to 65 with acute or convalescent COVID-19.

For the CDR3, the DNA is TGTGCCAGCAGACCCAGGCTTTCACCCCTCCACTTT. Protein sequence: CASRPRLSPLHF. The rearrangement joins TRBV6-5 to TRBJ1-6, with D unclear. CDR3 length: 12 residues. The germline V gene has CDR1 MNHEY and CDR2 SVGAGI. Trimming removed 6 bases at V and 9 bases at J, with 9 bases between.